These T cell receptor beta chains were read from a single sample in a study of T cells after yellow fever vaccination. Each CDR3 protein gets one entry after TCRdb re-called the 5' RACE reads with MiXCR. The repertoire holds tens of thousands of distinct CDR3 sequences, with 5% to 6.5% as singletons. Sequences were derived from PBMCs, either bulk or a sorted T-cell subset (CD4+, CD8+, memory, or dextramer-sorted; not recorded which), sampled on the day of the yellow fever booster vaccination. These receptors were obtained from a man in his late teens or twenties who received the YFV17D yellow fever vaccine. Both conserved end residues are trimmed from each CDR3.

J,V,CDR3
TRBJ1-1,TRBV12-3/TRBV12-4,ASTTPLNTEAF
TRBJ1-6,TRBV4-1,ASSHADSRSSYNSPLH
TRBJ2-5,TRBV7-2,ASSLWSSGGQETQY
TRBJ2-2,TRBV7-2,ASSLRQYLQAGELF
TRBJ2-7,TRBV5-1,ASSPRDRYEQY
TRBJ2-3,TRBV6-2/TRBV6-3,ASSSWDTQY
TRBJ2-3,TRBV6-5,ASSYSISGGATDTQY
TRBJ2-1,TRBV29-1,SAETRGNEQF
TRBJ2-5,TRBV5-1,ASSLGASPWEETQY
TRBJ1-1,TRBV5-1,ASMAGARSEAF
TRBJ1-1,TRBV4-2,ASSHGGDTEAF
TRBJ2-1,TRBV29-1,SLIYLGANEQF
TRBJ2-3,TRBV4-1,ASSQELQGARVDTQY
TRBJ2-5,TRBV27,ASKVYFAGVETQY
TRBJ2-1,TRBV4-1,ASSLSGDEQF
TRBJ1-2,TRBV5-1,ASSLATGLASNYGYT
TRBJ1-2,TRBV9,ASSMGQGGDYGYT
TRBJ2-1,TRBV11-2,ASRDGLLPEQF
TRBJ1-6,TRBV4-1,ASSQSSSWGTAYNSPLH
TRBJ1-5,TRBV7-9,ATTQGEQPQH
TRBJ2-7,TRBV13,ASSFSSSYEQY
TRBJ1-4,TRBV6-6,ASSRGVVYEKLF
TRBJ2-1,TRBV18,ASSPAAYNEQF
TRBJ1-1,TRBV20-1,SASIPGTGTEAF
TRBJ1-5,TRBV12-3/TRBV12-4,ASSSTARQKYSNQPQH
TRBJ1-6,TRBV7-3,ASSLTGSVDSPLH
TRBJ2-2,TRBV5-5,ASSLWENTGELF
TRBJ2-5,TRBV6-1,ASTARGAAETQY
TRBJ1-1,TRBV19,ASSLGQRTEAF
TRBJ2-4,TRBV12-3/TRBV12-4,ASSFPEAKNIQY
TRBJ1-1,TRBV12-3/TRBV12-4,ASSLSDTEAF
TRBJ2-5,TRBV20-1,SARDLRGQGHIFDIGETQY
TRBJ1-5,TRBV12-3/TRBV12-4,ASPIPTGIPKYYSNQPQH